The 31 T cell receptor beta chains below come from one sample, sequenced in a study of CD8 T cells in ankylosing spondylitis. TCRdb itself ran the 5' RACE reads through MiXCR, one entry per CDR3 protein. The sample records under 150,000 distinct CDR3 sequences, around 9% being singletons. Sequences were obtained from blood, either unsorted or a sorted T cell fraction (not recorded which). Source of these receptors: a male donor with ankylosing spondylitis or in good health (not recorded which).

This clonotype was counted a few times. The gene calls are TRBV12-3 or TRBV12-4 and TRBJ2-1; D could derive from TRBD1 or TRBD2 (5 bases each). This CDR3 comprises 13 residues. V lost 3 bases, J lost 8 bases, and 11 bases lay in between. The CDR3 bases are TGTGCCAGCAGTTTCGGCCGGGGCTATGAGCAGTTCTTC. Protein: CASSFGRGYEQFF.

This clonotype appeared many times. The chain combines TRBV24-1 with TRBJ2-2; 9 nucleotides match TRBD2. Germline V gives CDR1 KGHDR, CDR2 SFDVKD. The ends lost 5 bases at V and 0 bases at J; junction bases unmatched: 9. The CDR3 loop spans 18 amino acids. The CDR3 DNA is TGTGCCACCAGTGTCGGGCGGGAGGGCCTCCCGAACACCGGGGAGCTGTTTTTT. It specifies CATSVGREGLPNTGELFF.

The CDR3 reads CASSQVSAGVAKEKLFF. In DNA form, the CDR3 reads TGTGCCAGCAGCCAAGTCTCGGCGGGGGTAGCGAAAGAAAAACTGTTTTTT. The rearrangement links TRBV4-2 to TRBJ1-4; perhaps TRBD1 as D (5 bases). Trimming removed 1 base from V and 8 bases from J, with 20 bases in between. Germline CDR1 and CDR2: LGHNA and YNFKEQ. The CDR3 runs 17 residues.

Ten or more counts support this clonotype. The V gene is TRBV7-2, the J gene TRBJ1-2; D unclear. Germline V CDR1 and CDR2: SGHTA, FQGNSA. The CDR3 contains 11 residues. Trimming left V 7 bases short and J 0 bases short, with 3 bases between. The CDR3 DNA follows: TGTGCCAGCACCACTAACTATGGCTACACCTTC. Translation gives CASTTNYGYTF.

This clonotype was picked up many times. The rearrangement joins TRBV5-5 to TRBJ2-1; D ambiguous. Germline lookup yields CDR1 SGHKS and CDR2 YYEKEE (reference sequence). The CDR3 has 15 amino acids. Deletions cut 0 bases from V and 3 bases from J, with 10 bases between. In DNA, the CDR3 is TGTGCCAGCAGCTTGGTTTGGGAAGACTACAATGAGCAGTTCTTC. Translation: CASSLVWEDYNEQFF.

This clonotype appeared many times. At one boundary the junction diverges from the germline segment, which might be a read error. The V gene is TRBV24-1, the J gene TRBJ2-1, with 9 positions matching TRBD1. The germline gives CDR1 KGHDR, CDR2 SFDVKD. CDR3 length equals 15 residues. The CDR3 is CATRAGTGSSNEQFF. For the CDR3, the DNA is TGTGCCACCAGGGCCGGGACAGGGTCCTCCAATGAGCAGTTCTTC.

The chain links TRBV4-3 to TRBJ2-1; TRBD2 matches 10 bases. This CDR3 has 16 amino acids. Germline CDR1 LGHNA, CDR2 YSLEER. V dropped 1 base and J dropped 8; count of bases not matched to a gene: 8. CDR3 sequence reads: CASSQGPSGSLDEQFF. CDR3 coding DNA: TGCGCCAGCAGCCAAGGCCCTAGCGGGAGTTTGGATGAGCAGTTCTTC.

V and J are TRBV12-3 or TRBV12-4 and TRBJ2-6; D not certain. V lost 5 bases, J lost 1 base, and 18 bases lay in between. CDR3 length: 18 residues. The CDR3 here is CASSPNSASTSGANVLTF. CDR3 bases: TGTGCCAGCAGTCCGAACAGTGCTTCTACGTCTGGGGCCAACGTCCTGACTTTC.

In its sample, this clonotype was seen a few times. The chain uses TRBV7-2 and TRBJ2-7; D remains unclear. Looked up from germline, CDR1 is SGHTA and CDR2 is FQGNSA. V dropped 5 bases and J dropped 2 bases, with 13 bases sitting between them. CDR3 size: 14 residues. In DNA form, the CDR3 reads TGTGCCAGCAGCGCATACGCTCATCCCTACGAGCAGTACTTC. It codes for CASSAYAHPYEQYF. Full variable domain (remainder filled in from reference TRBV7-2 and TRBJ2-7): GAGVSQSPSNKVTEKGKDVELRCDPISGHTALYWYRQSLGQGLEFLIYFQGNSAPDKSGLPSDRFSAERTGGSVSTLTIQRTQQEDSAVYLCASSAYAHPYEQYFGPGTRLTVT.

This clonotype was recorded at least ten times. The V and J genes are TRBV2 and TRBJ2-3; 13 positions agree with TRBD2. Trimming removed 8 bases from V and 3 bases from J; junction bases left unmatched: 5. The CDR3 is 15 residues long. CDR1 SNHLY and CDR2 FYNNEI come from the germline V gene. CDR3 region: CASGLLAGGTDTQYF. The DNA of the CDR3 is TGTGCCAGCGGATTACTAGCGGGAGGGACAGATACGCAGTATTTT.

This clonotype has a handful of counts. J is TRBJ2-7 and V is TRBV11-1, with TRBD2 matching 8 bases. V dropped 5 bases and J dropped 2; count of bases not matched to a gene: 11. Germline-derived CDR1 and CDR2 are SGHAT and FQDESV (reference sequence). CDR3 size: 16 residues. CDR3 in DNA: TGTGCCAGCAGCCCGTCTTCGGCGGGAGGTGCCTACGAGCAGTACTTC. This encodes CASSPSSAGGAYEQYF.

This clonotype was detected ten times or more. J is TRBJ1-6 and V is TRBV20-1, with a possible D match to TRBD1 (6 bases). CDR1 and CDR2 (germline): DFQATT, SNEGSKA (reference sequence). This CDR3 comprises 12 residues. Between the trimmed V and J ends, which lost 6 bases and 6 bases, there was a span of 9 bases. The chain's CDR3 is CSAVQGNSPLHF. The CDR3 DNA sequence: TGCAGTGCGGTACAGGGTAATTCACCCCTCCACTTT.

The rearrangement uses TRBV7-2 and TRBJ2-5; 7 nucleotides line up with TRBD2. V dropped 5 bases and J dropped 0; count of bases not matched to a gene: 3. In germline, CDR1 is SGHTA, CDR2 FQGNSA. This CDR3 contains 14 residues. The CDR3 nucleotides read TGTGCCAGCAGCCGAGCGGGGAACCAAGAGACCCAGTACTTC. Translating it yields CASSRAGNQETQYF.

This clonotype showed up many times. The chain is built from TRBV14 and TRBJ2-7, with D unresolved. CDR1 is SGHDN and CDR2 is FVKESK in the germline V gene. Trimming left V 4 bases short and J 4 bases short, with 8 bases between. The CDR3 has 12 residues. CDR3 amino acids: CASSLRVYEQYF. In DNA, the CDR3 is TGTGCCAGCAGCCTCCGGGTTTACGAGCAGTACTTC. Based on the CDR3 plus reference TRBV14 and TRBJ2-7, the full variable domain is EAGVTQFPSHSVIEKGQTVTLRCDPISGHDNLYWYRRVMGKEIKFLLHFVKESKQDESGMPNNRFLAERTGGTYSTLKVQPAELEDSGVYFCASSLRVYEQYFGPGTRLTVT.

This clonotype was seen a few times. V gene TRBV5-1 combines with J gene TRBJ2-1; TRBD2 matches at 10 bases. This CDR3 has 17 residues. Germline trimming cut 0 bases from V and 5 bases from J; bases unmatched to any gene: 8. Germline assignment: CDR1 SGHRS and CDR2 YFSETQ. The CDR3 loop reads CASSLGASGGRNNEQFF. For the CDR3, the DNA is TGCGCCAGCAGCTTGGGGGCTAGCGGGGGTAGAAACAATGAGCAGTTCTTC.

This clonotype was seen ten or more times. CDR3 sequence reads: CASSPPGTSGRFQYF. The CDR3 DNA sequence: TGTGCCAGCAGTCCACCCGGGACTAGCGGCCGCTTTCAGTACTTC. The V gene is TRBV6-2 or TRBV6-3, the J gene TRBJ2-7, with TRBD2 matching 11 bases. Per the germline V gene, CDR1 is MNHEY and CDR2 is SVGEGT. Trimming took 5 bases from V and 10 from J; bases not matched to a gene: 13. This CDR3 is built from 15 residues.

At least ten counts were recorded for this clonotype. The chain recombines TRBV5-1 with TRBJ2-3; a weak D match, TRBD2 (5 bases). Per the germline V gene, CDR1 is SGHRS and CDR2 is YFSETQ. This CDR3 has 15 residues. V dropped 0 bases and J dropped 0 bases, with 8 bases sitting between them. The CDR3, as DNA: TGCGCCAGCAGCTTGGATGCTAGCAGCACAGATACGCAGTATTTT. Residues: CASSLDASSTDTQYF.

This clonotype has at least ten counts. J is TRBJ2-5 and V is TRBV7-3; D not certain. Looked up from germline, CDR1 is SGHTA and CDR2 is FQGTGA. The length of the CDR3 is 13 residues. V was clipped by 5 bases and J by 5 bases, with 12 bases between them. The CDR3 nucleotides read TGTGCCAGCAGCATAAGTCCCCGGGAGACCCAGTACTTC. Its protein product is CASSISPRETQYF.

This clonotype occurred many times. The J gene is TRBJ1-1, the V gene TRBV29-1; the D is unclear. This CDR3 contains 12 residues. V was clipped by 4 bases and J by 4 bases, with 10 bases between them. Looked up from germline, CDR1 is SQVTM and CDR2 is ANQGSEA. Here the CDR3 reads CSVGGMGTEAFF. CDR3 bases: TGCAGCGTTGGTGGGATGGGCACTGAAGCTTTCTTT.

CDR3 amino acids: CASSPDVPHEQYF. In DNA, the CDR3 is TGTGCCAGCTCACCGGACGTACCTCACGAGCAGTACTTC. The genes are TRBV18 and TRBJ2-7; no firm D call. V was cut by 3 bases and J by 5 bases, with 11 bases left in between. Germline values: CDR1 KGHSH, CDR2 LQKENI. CDR3 size: 13 residues.

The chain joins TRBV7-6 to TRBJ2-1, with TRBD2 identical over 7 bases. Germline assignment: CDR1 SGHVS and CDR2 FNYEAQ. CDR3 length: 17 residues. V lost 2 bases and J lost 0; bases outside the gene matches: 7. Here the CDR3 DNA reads TGTGCCAGCAGCTTAAGGGAGGGGACTTCCTCCTACAATGAGCAGTTCTTC. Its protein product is CASSLREGTSSYNEQFF.

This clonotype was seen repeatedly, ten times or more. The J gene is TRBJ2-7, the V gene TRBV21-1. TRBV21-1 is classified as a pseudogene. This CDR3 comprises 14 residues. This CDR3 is CASSKARELYEQYF. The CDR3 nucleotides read TGTGCCAGCAGCAAGGCCAGGGAACTCTACGAGCAGTACTTC.

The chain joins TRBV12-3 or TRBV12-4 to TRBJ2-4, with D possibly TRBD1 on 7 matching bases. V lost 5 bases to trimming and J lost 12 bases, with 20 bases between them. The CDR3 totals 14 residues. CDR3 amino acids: CASSNRGPGDSQYF. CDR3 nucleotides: TGTGCCAGCAGTAACAGGGGCCCGGGGGACAGTCAGTACTTC.

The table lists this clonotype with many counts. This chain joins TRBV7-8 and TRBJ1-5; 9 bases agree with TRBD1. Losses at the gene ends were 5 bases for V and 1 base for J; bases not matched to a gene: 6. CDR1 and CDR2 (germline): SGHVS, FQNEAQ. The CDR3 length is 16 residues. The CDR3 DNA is TGTGCCAGCAGCCTACAGGACAGGGGAAGCAATCAGCCCCAGCATTTT. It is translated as CASSLQDRGSNQPQHF.

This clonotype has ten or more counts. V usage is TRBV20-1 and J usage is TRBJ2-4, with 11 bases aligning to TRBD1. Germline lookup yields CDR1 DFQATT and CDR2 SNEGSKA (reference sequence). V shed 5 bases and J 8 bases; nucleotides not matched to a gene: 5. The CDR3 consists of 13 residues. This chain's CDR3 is CSASPGQGDIQYF. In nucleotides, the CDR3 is TGCAGTGCTTCCCCGGGACAGGGGGACATTCAGTACTTC.

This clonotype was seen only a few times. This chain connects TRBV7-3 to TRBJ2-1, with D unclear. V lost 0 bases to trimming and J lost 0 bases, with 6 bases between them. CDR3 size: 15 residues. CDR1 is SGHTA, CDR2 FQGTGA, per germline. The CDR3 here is CASSLTRTSYNEQFF. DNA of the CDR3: TGTGCCAGCAGCTTAACTCGAACCTCCTACAATGAGCAGTTCTTC.

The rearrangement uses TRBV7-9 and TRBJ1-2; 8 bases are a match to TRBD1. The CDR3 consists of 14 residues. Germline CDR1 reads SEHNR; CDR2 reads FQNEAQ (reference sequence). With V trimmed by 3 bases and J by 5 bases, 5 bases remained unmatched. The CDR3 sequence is CASSFGTGNYGYTF. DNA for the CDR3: TGTGCCAGCAGCTTTGGGACAGGCAATTATGGCTACACCTTC.

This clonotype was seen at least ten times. The CDR3: CSAASHTSFTYQETQYF. The CDR3 DNA follows: TGCAGTGCAGCTTCCCATACTAGCTTCACGTACCAAGAGACCCAGTACTTC. The J gene is TRBJ2-5, the V gene TRBV20-1, with TRBD2 as a possible D gene (6 bases). Trimming cost V 6 bases and J 0 bases, with 23 bases left between them. The CDR3 is 17 residues long. The germline V gene encodes CDR1 DFQATT and CDR2 SNEGSKA (reference sequence).

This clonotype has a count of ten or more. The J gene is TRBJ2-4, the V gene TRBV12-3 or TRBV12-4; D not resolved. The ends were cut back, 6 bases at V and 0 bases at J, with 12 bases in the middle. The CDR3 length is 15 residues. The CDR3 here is CASSPRGVAKNIQYF. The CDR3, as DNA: TGTGCCAGCAGCCCCCGAGGAGTAGCCAAAAACATTCAGTACTTC.

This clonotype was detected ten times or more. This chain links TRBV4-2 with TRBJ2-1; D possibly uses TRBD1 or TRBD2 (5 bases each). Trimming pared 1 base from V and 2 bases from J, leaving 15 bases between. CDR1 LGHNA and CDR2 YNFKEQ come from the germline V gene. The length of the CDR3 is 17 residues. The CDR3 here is CASSQAAGTPTYNEQFF. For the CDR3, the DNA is TGTGCCAGCAGCCAAGCCGCCGGGACCCCGACCTACAATGAGCAGTTCTTC.

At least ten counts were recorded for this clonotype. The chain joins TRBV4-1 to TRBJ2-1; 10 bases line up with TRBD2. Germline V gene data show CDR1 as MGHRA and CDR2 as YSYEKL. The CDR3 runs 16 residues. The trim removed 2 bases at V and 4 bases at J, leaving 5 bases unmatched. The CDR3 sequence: CASSQLASGSYNEQFF. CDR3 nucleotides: TGCGCCAGCAGCCAACTTGCTAGCGGGAGTTACAATGAGCAGTTCTTC.